This T cell receptor (beta chain) was retrieved from a study of beta chain features in type 1 diabetes. Purity of each sorted population was above 98%. Expressed TCRB transcripts were sequenced, since all the RNA that had been isolated was reverse transcribed. The method was immunoSEQ multiplex PCR; TCRdb's version includes in-frame clones alone and lacks a portion of them. The sample consists of just over 450,000 clones, about 30% of them appearing once. The CDR3 sequence is 11 residues long. V was shortened by 3 bases and J by 4 bases, with 5 bases between the two germline ends. Germline values: CDR1 DFQATT, CDR2 SNEGSKA (reference sequence).

This chain connects TRBV20-1 to TRBJ2-3; D not resolved. The receptor was isolated from a man between 18 and 29 years old in good health. Sequencing was performed on naive CD4+ T cells from blood. The CDR3 sequence: CSASPPDTQYF. The CDR3 region has the DNA TGCAGTGCTAGTCCCCCAGATACGCAGTATTTT.